This T cell receptor (beta chain) was profiled in a study of Ad26.COV2.S vaccination and SARS-CoV-2 variants. The study, taken as a whole, reports: Ad26.COV2.S recipients had broader spike-specific TCRs (P = 0.0014). Marked by substantial breadth, spike-specific CD8+ and CD4+ T cell responses were reportedly seen after vaccination. Analyses of TCR breadth and depth may have underestimated total T cell responses.

This clone was recorded a few times. The target antigen is unknown. Clones were sequenced by immunoSEQ multiplex PCR, and TCRdb holds only the in-frame ones, with some missing. The repertoire consists of about 350,000 clones, with about 91% occurring once and the leading ten covering about 3.9%. This clonotype was obtained from a human donor who had recovered from COVID-19. The sample was peripheral blood, taken after recovery from COVID-19.

Here the CDR3 reads CASSTVAGVEQFF. The CDR3, as DNA: TGTGCCAGCAGCACAGTAGCGGGGGTTGAGCAGTTCTTC. The chain couples TRBV12-3 or TRBV12-4 to TRBJ2-1; 9 positions match TRBD2. Trimming removed 6 bases from V and 9 bases from J; junction bases left unmatched: 6. This CDR3 comprises 13 residues.